This T cell receptor (beta chain) was sequenced in a study of cytomegalovirus exposure and HLA in healthy donors. Study outcomes and limitations: Many donors carried some public TCRs, although rarity characterized most TCR sequences. Three CMV-associated chains were confirmed in vitro to be specific for CMV antigens. First-cohort TCR clusters tended to co-occur in the roughly 130 validation repertoires, a later analysis found.

Profiled with immunoSEQ multiplex PCR; TCRdb holds only in-frame clones, not every one. Seen here are tens of thousands of clones, around 94% observed once, and the top ten hold approximately 0.59%. J lost 5 bases, V lost 0 bases, and 2 bases had no gene match. Per the germline V gene, CDR1 is SGHTA and CDR2 is FQGNSA. The CDR3 spans 16 residues. This clone was counted a single time. Its cognate antigen is unknown. This TCR came from a young woman in good health and CMV-seronegative. J is TRBJ2-2 and V is TRBV7-2; 11 bases line up with TRBD1. Sequenced material: PBMCs. The CDR3 region has the DNA TGTGCCAGCAGCTTAGCCGGACAGGGGGCTACCGGGGAGCTGTTTTTT. Translating it yields CASSLAGQGATGELFF.